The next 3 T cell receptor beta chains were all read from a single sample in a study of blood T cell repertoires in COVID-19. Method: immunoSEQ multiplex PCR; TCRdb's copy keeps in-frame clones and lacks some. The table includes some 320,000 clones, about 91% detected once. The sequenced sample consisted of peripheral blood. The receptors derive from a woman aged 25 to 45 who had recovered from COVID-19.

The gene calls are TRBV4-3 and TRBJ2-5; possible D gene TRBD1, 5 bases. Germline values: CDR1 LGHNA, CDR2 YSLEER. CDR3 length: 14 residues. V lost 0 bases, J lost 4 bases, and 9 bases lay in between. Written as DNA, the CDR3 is TGCGCCAGCAGCCAAGAGTCAGGGCGAGAGACCCAGTACTTC. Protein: CASSQESGRETQYF.

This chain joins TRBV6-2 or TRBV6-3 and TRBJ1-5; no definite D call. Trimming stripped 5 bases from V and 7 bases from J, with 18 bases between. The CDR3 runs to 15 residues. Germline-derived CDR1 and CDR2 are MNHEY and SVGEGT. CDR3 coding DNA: TGTGCCAGCAGTCCCCGATGGGCAGTCCGCCAGCCCCAGCATTTT. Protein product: CASSPRWAVRQPQHF.

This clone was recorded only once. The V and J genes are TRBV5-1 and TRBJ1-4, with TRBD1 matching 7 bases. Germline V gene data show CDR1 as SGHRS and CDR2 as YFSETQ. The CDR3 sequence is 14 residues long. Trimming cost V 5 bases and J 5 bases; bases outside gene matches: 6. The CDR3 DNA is TGCGCCAGCAGGACGGGACAGCCGAATGAAAAACTGTTTTTT. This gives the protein CASRTGQPNEKLFF.